The sample holds a few counts of the clone carrying this T cell receptor (beta chain). The sample belongs to a study of cytomegalovirus exposure and HLA in healthy donors. Germline CDR1 SQVTM, CDR2 ANQGSEA. CDR3 length: 13 amino acids. The junction had 9 bases not matched to a gene; V was cut back by 6 bases and J by 5 bases. PCR amplification relied on 60 Vbeta primers (plus 13 Jbeta primers). Sequencing used immunoSEQ multiplex PCR; TCRdb keeps in-frame clones, though not all of them. Here the sample spans under 130,000 clones, around 61% being singletons. Sequencing was done on a sample of PBMCs. This chain joins TRBV29-1 and TRBJ1-2, with 7 bases that match TRBD1. The clonotype comes from a woman in her fifties or sixties in good health and CMV-seronegative. CDR3: CSVDRVPSYGYTF. The CDR3 nucleotides are TGCAGCGTCGACAGGGTCCCGTCTTATGGCTACACCTTC.